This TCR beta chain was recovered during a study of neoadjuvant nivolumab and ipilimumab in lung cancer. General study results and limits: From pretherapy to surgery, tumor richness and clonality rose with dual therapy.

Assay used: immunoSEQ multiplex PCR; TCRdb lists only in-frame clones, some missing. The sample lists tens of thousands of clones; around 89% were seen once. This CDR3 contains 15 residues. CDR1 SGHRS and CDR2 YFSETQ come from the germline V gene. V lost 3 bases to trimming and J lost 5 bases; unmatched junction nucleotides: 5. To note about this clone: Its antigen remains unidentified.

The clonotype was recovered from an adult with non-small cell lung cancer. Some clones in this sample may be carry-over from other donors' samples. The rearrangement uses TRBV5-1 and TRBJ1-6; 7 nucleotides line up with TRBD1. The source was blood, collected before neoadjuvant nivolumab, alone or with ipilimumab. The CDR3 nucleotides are TGCGCCAGCAGCTCCGGTGGGACAGATAATTCACCCCTCCACTTT. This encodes CASSSGGTDNSPLHF.